This is a list of T cell receptor beta chains from one sample in a study of blood T cell repertoires in COVID-19. This table comes from immunoSEQ multiplex PCR, and its TCRdb copy is limited to in-frame clones, with some not included. The data hold some 230,000 clones, with about 85% observed a single time. What was sequenced was peripheral blood. The receptors originated from a man aged 40-49 years with acute or convalescent COVID-19. CDR3s include the opening cysteine and the closing phenylalanine or tryptophan. A D gene is named only where the DNA matches it firmly. Clone size is given for some rows only: seen once, a few or many times, or a class if the clone is expanded.

TRBJ1-4	TRBD1	NA	TRBV5-6	15	TGTGCCAGCAGCTTGATTTCGGACAGGGGAGAAAAACTGTTTTTT	CASSLISDRGEKLFF
TRBJ1-5	NA	NA	TRBV19	14	TGTGCCAGTAGTCAGGGTGAGCGTGGTCAGCCCCAGCATTTT	CASSQGERGQPQHF
TRBJ2-1	NA	few	TRBV2	13	TGTGCCAGCAGTGATTTCGGGTGGGATGAGCAGTTCTTC	CASSDFGWDEQFF
TRBJ1-1	NA	NA	TRBV28	16	TGTGCCAGCAGTTTAATCCGCAGTAGCCTGAACACTGAAGCTTTCTTT	CASSLIRSSLNTEAFF
TRBJ2-2	TRBD1	NA	TRBV10-3	15	TGTGCCATCAGGGTCCCGGGACAGGGTGACGGGGAGCTGTTTTTT	CAIRVPGQGDGELFF
TRBJ2-1	TRBD2	NA	TRBV14	15	TGTGCCAGCAGCCAAAGGTTAGCGGGGCGGAATGAGCAGTTCTTC	CASSQRLAGRNEQFF
TRBJ2-3	TRBD1	NA	TRBV6-4	15	TGTGCCAGCAGTGACTCGAACAGGGGCTCAGATACGCAGTATTTT	CASSDSNRGSDTQYF
TRBJ1-6	TRBD1	NA	TRBV4-3	15	TGCGCCAGCAGCCTAACGACAGGGGAAGTTTCACCCCTCCACTTT	CASSLTTGEVSPLHF
TRBJ2-1	NA	NA	TRBV9	15	TGTGCCAGCAGCGTCCGGGACACTGTGGTCAATGAGCAGTTCTTC	CASSVRDTVVNEQFF
TRBJ2-3	NA	once	TRBV9	15	TGTGCCAGCAGCGTAGACACGGGGGGCACAGATACGCAGTATTTT	CASSVDTGGTDTQYF
TRBJ2-2	NA	NA	TRBV10-3	14	TGTGCCATCTCTGCGGGGCGAAACACCGGGGAGCTGTTTTTT	CAISAGRNTGELFF
TRBJ2-3	TRBD2	NA	TRBV7-2	17	TGTGCCAGCAGCTTTGGGGCTAGCGGGGGGCGCACAGATACGCAGTATTTT	CASSFGASGGRTDTQYF
TRBJ2-7	NA	NA	TRBV5-8	15	TGTGCCAGCAGCTTGGAGGGGGTGGGCTCCTACGAGCAGTACTTC	CASSLEGVGSYEQYF
TRBJ2-2	NA	NA	TRBV6-5	14	TGTGCCACCTCCCCAATGATCGAGGTCGGGGAGCTGTTTTTT	CATSPMIEVGELFF
TRBJ2-1	TRBD2	few	TRBV2	16	TGTGCCAGCATAGCCCCGGGACTAGCGGTATACAATGAGCAGTTCTTC	CASIAPGLAVYNEQFF
TRBJ2-3	TRBD2	NA	TRBV9	16	TGTGCCAGCAGCTCCTCCCTAGCGGGGACCTCCGATACGCAGTATTTT	CASSSSLAGTSDTQYF
TRBJ1-4	NA	NA	TRBV10-3	13	TGTGCCATCGGCGGGGAGTTTGGTGAAAAACTGTTTTTT	CAIGGEFGEKLFF
TRBJ2-5	NA	NA	TRBV19	16	TGTGCCAGTAGTAAAAGCTCGAGGGCGGTACAAGAGACCCAGTACTTC	CASSKSSRAVQETQYF
TRBJ2-7	NA	NA	TRBV2	13	TGTGCCAGCATCAGCGGAGGCCCCTACGAGCAGTACTTC	CASISGGPYEQYF
TRBJ2-7	TRBD1	NA	TRBV30	13	TGTGCCCAGCTGGACAGGGCCACCTACGAGCAGTACTTC	CAQLDRATYEQYF
TRBJ1-3	TRBD1	once	TRBV6-5	14	TGTGCCAGCAGTTATGGACAGGGTGGAAACACCATATATTTT	CASSYGQGGNTIYF
TRBJ2-1	TRBD1	NA	TRBV5-4	15	TGTGCCAGCAGCCTGGACAGGGGGTATCTACGTGAGCAGTTCTTC	CASSLDRGYLREQFF
TRBJ2-3	TRBD2	NA	TRBV7-6	15	TGTGCCAGCAGCCCAACTAGCGGGGGGTTAGATACGCAGTATTTT	CASSPTSGGLDTQYF
TRBJ2-1	TRBD2	NA	TRBV18	17	TGTGCCAGCTCACGAAAGGTCGGGGGGGACTCCTACAATGAGCAGTTCTTC	CASSRKVGGDSYNEQFF
TRBJ1-5	NA	NA	TRBV15	14	TGTGCCACCAGCAGATTCCCGGGGAATCAGCCCCAGCATTTT	CATSRFPGNQPQHF
TRBJ1-2	NA	NA	TRBV4-3	13	TGCGCCAGCAGCCAAGACTCTAACTATGGCTACACCTTC	CASSQDSNYGYTF
TRBJ2-2	NA	NA	TRBV5-6	15	TGTGCCAGCAGCTTGGGGGCAGGGTACACCGGGGAGCTGTTTTTT	CASSLGAGYTGELFF
TRBJ2-3	TRBD1	NA	TRBV27	15	TGTGCCAGCAGTCCGACAGGGATAAGCACAGATACGCAGTATTTT	CASSPTGISTDTQYF
TRBJ2-1	TRBD2	NA	TRBV4-2	15	TGTGCCAGCAGCCAACGGGGGGGCCCTAACAATGAGCAGTTCTTC	CASSQRGGPNNEQFF
TRBJ2-2	NA	NA	TRBV12-5	15	TGTGCTAGTGGTTTGGTACAGGGTTACACCGGGGAGCTGTTTTTT	CASGLVQGYTGELFF
TRBJ2-5	TRBD2	NA	TRBV19	14	TGTGCCAGTAGTCTACTAGCGGGGGGGGAGACCCAGTACTTC	CASSLLAGGETQYF
TRBJ1-1	NA	NA	TRBV11-2	14	TGTGCCAGCAGCCGGGGGGATTGGAACACTGAAGCTTTCTTT	CASSRGDWNTEAFF